This T cell receptor beta chain was captured in a study of molecular identifiers for immune sequencing clone quantification. The CDR3 extends over 15 amino acids. V lost 2 bases to trimming and J lost 8 bases; unmatched junction nucleotides: 4. Germline CDR1 and CDR2: MDHEN and SYDVKM. Previously described methods with listed TCR primers produced the bulk TCR libraries. TCRdb passed the PCR reads through MiXCR, listing each CDR3 protein once. This table holds around 100,000 distinct CDR3 sequences, about 35% found once. The chain recombines TRBV28 with TRBJ1-4, with 11 bases lining up with TRBD1. The sequenced sample was naive CD8+ T cells from blood, with Jurkat cell RNA spiked in. The sample's subset: FACS-sorted CD8+CD4-CCR7+CD45RA+ naive T cells. This TCR came from a human donor in good health. Some libraries in this study had Jurkat cell RNA spiked in. The CDR3 sequence: CASSLPGQGDEKLFF. CDR3 nucleotide sequence: TGTGCCAGCAGTTTACCGGGACAGGGGGACGAAAAACTGTTTTTT.